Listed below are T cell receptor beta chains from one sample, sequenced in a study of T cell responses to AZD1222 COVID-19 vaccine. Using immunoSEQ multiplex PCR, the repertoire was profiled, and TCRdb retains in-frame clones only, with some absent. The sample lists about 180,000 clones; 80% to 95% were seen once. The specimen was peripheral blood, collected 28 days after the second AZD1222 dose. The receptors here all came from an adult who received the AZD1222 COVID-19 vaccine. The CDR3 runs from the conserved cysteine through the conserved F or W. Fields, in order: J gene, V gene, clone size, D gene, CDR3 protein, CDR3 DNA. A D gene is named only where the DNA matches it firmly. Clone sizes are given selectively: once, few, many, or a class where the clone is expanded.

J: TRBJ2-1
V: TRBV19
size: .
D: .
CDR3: CASSLGRPDEQFF
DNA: TGTGCCAGTAGTTTGGGACGTCCGGATGAGCAGTTCTTC

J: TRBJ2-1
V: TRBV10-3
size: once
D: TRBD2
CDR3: CAISDEGLAGYNEQFF
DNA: TGTGCCATCAGTGACGAGGGACTAGCGGGGTACAATGAGCAGTTCTTC

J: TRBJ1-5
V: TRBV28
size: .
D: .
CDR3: CASVGRGMSQPQHF
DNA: TGTGCCAGCGTAGGCAGGGGAATGAGTCAGCCCCAGCATTTT

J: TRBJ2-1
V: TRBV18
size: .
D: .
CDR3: CATPKPGLLYNEQFF
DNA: TGTGCCACCCCGAAACCGGGTCTACTCTACAATGAGCAGTTCTTC

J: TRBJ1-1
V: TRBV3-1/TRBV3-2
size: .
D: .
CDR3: CASSHNTEAFF
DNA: TGTGCCAGCAGCCATAACACTGAAGCTTTCTTT

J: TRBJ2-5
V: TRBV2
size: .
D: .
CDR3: CASSVQETQYF
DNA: TGTGCCAGCTCCGTGCAAGAGACCCAGTACTTC

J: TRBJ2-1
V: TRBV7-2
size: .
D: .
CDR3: CASSLGGMADEQFF
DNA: TGTGCCAGCAGCTTAGGCGGAATGGCGGATGAGCAGTTCTTC

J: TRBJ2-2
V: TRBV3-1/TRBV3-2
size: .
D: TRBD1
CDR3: CASSQRGQRNTGELFF
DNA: TGTGCCAGCAGCCAAAGGGGACAGAGGAACACCGGGGAGCTGTTTTTT

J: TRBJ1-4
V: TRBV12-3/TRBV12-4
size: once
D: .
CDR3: CASSAAVEKLFF
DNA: TGTGCCAGCAGTGCGGCGGTCGAAAAACTGTTTTTT

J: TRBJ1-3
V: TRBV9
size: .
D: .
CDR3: CASSVVSSGNTIYF
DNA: TGTGCCAGCAGCGTAGTGAGCAGCGGAAACACCATATATTTT

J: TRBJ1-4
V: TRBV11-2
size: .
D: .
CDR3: CASSSPGAGGNEKLFF
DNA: TGTGCCAGCAGCTCCCCAGGGGCGGGGGGGAATGAAAAACTGTTTTTT

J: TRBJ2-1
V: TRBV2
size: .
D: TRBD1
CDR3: CASSRGQGADEQFF
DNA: TGTGCCAGCAGTCGAGGACAGGGGGCTGATGAGCAGTTCTTC

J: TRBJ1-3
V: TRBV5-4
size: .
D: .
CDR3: CASSLVTGNTIYF
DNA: TGTGCCAGCAGCTTGGTGACTGGAAACACCATATATTTT

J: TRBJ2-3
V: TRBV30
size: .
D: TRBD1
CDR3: CAWSATGSSTDTQYF
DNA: TGTGCCTGGAGTGCGACAGGGTCTAGCACAGATACGCAGTATTTT

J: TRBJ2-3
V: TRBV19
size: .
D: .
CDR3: CASSSGLPDTQYF
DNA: TGTGCCAGTAGTTCAGGGCTCCCAGATACGCAGTATTTT

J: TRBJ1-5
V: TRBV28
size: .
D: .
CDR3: CASSLGQGNNQPQHF
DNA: TGTGCCAGCAGTTTAGGTCAGGGTAACAATCAGCCCCAGCATTTT

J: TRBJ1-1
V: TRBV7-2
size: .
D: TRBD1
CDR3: CASTRTGGTEAFF
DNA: TGTGCCAGCACTCGTACAGGGGGCACTGAAGCTTTCTTT

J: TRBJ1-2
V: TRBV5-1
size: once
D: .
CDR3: CASSLETARYGYTF
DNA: TGCGCCAGCAGCTTAGAAACAGCCCGATATGGCTACACCTTC

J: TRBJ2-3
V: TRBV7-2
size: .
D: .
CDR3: CASSLVGGAVGDTQYF
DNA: TGTGCCAGCAGCTTAGTAGGGGGGGCCGTTGGAGATACGCAGTATTTT

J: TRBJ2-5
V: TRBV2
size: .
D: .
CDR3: CASSDQGSDNWETQYF
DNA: TGTGCCAGCAGTGATCAGGGCAGCGATAACTGGGAGACCCAGTACTTC

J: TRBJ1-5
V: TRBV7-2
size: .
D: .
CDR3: CASISSLSNQPQHF
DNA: TGTGCCAGCATAAGTTCGCTAAGCAATCAGCCCCAGCATTTT

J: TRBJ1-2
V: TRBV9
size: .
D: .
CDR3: CASRSWGNYGYTF
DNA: TGTGCCAGCCGTAGCTGGGGGAACTATGGCTACACCTTC

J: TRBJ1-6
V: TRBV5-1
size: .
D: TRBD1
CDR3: CASSLGQGDNSPLHF
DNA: TGCGCCAGCAGCTTGGGACAGGGGGATAATTCACCCCTCCACTTT

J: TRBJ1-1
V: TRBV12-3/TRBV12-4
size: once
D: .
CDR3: CASSFLMNTEAFF
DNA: TGTGCCAGCAGCTTCCTTATGAACACTGAAGCTTTCTTT

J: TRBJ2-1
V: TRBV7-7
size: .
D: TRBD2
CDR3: CASSPNLAGGREQFF
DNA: TGTGCCAGCAGCCCTAATCTTGCGGGGGGGCGTGAGCAGTTCTTC

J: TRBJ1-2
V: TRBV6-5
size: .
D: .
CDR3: CASSLAPVSGYTF
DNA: TGTGCCAGCAGTCTTGCCCCGGTCTCTGGCTACACCTTC

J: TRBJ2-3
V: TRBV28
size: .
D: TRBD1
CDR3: CASSYGTGTSTDTQYF
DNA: TGTGCCAGCAGTTACGGGACAGGGACAAGCACAGATACGCAGTATTTT

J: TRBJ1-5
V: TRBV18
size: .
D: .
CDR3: CASSPQGDQPQHF
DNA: TGTGCCAGCTCACCACAGGGGGACCAGCCCCAGCATTTT

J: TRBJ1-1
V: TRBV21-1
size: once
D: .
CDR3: CASSKKAFDEAFF
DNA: TGTGCCAGCAGCAAAAAGGCGTTTGATGAAGCTTTCTTT

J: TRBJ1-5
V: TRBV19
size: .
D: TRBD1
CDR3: CASSALDRGWNQPQHF
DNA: TGTGCCAGTAGTGCGCTCGACAGGGGGTGGAATCAGCCCCAGCATTTT

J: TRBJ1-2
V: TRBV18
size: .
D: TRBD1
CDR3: CASSPAGDREVF
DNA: TGTGCCAGCTCACCCGCGGGGGACAGGGAAGTCTTC

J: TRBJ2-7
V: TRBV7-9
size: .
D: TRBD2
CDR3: CASSLPGGPYEQYF
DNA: TGTGCCAGCAGCTTACCGGGAGGGCCATACGAGCAGTACTTC

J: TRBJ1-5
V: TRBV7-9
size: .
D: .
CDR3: CASSLVQGVDQPQHF
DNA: TGTGCCAGCAGCTTAGTACAGGGAGTCGATCAGCCCCAGCATTTT

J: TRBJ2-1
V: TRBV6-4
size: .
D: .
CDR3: CASSDEGSTYNEQFF
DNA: TGTGCCAGCAGTGACGAAGGGTCCACCTACAATGAGCAGTTCTTC

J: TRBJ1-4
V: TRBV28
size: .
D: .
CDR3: CASSPGREREKLFF
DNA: TGTGCCAGCAGTCCGGGGAGGGAGAGGGAAAAACTGTTTTTT

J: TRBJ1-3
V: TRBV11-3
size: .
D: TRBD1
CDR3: CASSEGQVSGNTIYF
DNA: TGTGCCAGCAGCGAGGGACAGGTCTCTGGAAACACCATATATTTT

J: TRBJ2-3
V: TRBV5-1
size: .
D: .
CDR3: CASSPLGVTSTDTQYF
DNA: TGCGCCAGCAGCCCTCTTGGGGTTACTAGCACAGATACGCAGTATTTT

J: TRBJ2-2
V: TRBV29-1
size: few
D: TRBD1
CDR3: CSVEDNRGSGELFF
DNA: TGCAGCGTTGAAGATAACAGGGGATCCGGGGAGCTGTTTTTT

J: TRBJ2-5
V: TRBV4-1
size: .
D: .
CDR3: CASSQPLTGKQETQYF
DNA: TGCGCCAGCAGCCAGCCACTTACAGGAAAACAAGAGACCCAGTACTTC

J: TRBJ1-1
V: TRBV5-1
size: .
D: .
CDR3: CASTRGRGITEAFF
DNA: TGCGCCAGCACGAGGGGCAGGGGCATTACTGAAGCTTTCTTT

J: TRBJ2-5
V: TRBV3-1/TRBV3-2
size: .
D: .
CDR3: CASSLTGRETQYF
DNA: TGTGCCAGCAGCCTAACAGGGCGGGAGACCCAGTACTTC

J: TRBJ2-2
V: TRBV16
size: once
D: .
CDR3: CASSPTHRVGTGELFF
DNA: TGTGCCAGCAGCCCGACTCACAGGGTCGGCACCGGGGAGCTGTTTTTT

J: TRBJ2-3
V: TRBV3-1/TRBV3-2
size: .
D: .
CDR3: CASSHSADTQYF
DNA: TGTGCCAGCAGCCATTCTGCAGATACGCAGTATTTT

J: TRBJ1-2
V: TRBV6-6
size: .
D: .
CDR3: CASRSGTIYGYTF
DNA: TGTGCCAGCAGATCCGGGACGATCTATGGCTACACCTTC

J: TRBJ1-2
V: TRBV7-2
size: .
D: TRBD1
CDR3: CASSFDRAFPGGYTF
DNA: TGTGCCAGCAGCTTTGACAGGGCCTTCCCAGGGGGCTACACCTTC